The 18 T cell receptor beta chains reported below all come from one sample, sequenced in a study of PD-1 blockade in mismatch repair-deficient tumors. TCRdb keeps only in-frame clones here, not all; method: immunoSEQ multiplex PCR. The sample lists approximately 37,000 clones; approximately 85% were seen once. The sequenced sample was peripheral blood, obtained roughly 75 weeks after starting pembrolizumab. The source is an adult with mismatch repair-deficient cancer.

V gene TRBV7-9 combines with J gene TRBJ1-4; unclear D gene. This CDR3 comprises 12 residues. V shed 1 base and J shed 8 bases, with 5 bases lying between them. Per germline, CDR1 SEHNR and CDR2 FQNEAQ (reference sequence). CDR3 DNA sequence: TGTGCCAGCAGCTTAGGAACCGAAAAACTGTTTTTT. Its translation is CASSLGTEKLFF.

The chain links TRBV18 to TRBJ2-7; 8 nucleotides align to TRBD1. The V gene's germline CDR1 is KGHSH and CDR2 LQKENI. The J segment lost 3 bases and the V segment lost 0 bases, leaving 25 bases of the junction unmatched. CDR3 length equals 22 residues. Here the CDR3 reads CASSPPFGSGQGILGVRYEQYF. CDR3 nucleotides: TGTGCCAGCTCACCACCGTTTGGCTCTGGACAGGGAATCCTAGGGGTCCGCTACGAGCAGTACTTC.

The chain uses TRBV27 and TRBJ2-2; D is undetermined. V lost 4 bases to trimming and J lost 1 base, with 7 bases between them. CDR3 length: 14 residues. The germline CDR1 and CDR2 sequences are MNHEY and SMNVEV (reference sequence). The CDR3 sequence: CASSWLQNTGELFF. CDR3 bases: TGTGCCAGCAGTTGGCTTCAGAACACCGGGGAGCTGTTTTTT.

The chain carries TRBV7-3 and TRBJ1-1; D is unclear. Trimming stripped 4 bases from V and 7 bases from J, with 13 bases between. CDR3 size: 13 residues. The germline V gene encodes CDR1 SGHTA and CDR2 FQGTGA. For the CDR3, the DNA is TGTGCCAGCAGCTCCCGCAGCGGAGTTGAAGCTTTCTTT. Translation: CASSSRSGVEAFF.

J is TRBJ2-7 and V is TRBV15; 9 nucleotides match TRBD2. Germline values: CDR1 LNHNV, CDR2 YYDKDF (reference sequence). The CDR3 runs to 15 residues. The V gene end was trimmed by 0 bases and the J gene end by 6 bases; junction bases not matched to a gene: 6. Written as DNA, the CDR3 is TGTGCCACCAGCAGAGAGAGACTAGCGGTAAGCGAGCAGTACTTC. It codes for CATSRERLAVSEQYF.

This chain uses TRBV30 with TRBJ2-1; 8 nucleotides agree with TRBD1. CDR1 and CDR2 (germline): GTSNPN, SVGIG (reference sequence). V shed 3 bases, J shed 6 bases, and the junction held 4 bases outside the gene matches. This CDR3 is 13 amino acids long. The CDR3 sequence: CAWSQGQGNEQFF. CDR3 in DNA: TGTGCCTGGAGCCAAGGACAGGGCAATGAGCAGTTCTTC.

The V gene is TRBV9, the J gene TRBJ2-6; D is ambiguous. This CDR3 is 18 amino acids long. V lost 4 bases and J lost 0, with 17 bases in between. Germline V gene data show CDR1 as SGDLS and CDR2 as YYNGEE. CDR3: CASSPTGSPYSGANVLTF. The DNA of the CDR3 is TGTGCCAGCAGCCCTACCGGTTCTCCTTACTCTGGGGCCAACGTCCTGACTTTC.

The chain uses TRBV6-6 and TRBJ2-1; TRBD2 might be the D (5 bases). V was cut by 6 bases and J by 9 bases, with 9 bases left in between. The CDR3 sequence is 11 residues long. The germline V gene encodes CDR1 MNHNY and CDR2 SVGAGI (reference sequence). The CDR3, as DNA: TGTGCCAGCAGGGGCCGGGGTGAGCAGTTCTTC. Protein product: CASRGRGEQFF.

This chain links TRBV28 with TRBJ2-7, with D perhaps matching TRBD2 (6 bases). Germline loops: CDR1 MDHEN, CDR2 SYDVKM. The CDR3 totals 16 residues. Trimming pared 2 bases from V and 1 base from J, leaving 15 bases between. The CDR3 nucleotides read TGTGCCAGCAGTTTAAATCGGGAGACCCTATCCTACGAGCAGTACTTC. It codes for CASSLNRETLSYEQYF.

The gene calls are TRBV30 and TRBJ1-1, with D unclear. Germline CDR1 and CDR2: GTSNPN and SVGIG (reference sequence). Trimming shortened V by 4 bases and J by 3 bases, and 6 bases separated the two germline ends. This CDR3 contains 11 residues. The CDR3 sequence is CAWTMYTEAFF. The CDR3 region has the DNA TGTGCCTGGACGATGTACACTGAAGCTTTCTTT. The complete variable domain, with remaining parts taken from reference TRBV30 and TRBJ1-1, reads SQTIHQWPATLVQPVGSPLSLECTVEGTSNPNLYWYRQAAGRGLQLLFYSVGIGQISSEVPQNLSASRPQDRQFILSSKKLLLSDSGFYLCAWTMYTEAFFGQGTRLTVV.

The genes are TRBV29-1 and TRBJ2-3; 9 nucleotides match TRBD1. This CDR3 has 14 residues. Per germline, CDR1 SQVTM and CDR2 ANQGSEA. The ends lost 7 bases at V and 3 bases at J; junction bases unmatched: 8. The CDR3 DNA reads TGCAGCGGAAAGGGGACAGGGAGGACAGATACGCAGTATTTT. It codes for CSGKGTGRTDTQYF.

The chain recombines TRBV18 with TRBJ2-7; 11 nucleotides align to TRBD2. The junction had 7 bases not matched to a gene; V was cut back by 0 bases and J by 6 bases. The CDR3 contains 16 residues. From germline, CDR1 is KGHSH and CDR2 LQKENI. The CDR3, as DNA: TGTGCCAGCTCACCACCTGGGACTAGCGGACGAGGCGAGCAGTACTTC. Its translation is CASSPPGTSGRGEQYF.

This clone appeared a single time. The chain couples TRBV4-1 to TRBJ2-3; 12 bases map to TRBD2. With 1 base clipped from V and 4 bases from J, the junction kept 9 bases outside the gene matches. CDR3 length: 18 residues. CDR1 and CDR2 (germline): MGHRA, YSYEKL. The CDR3 spells CASSQVPTSGSGADTQYF. CDR3 in DNA: TGCGCCAGCAGCCAAGTTCCGACTAGCGGGAGTGGGGCAGATACGCAGTATTTT.

The rearrangement uses TRBV7-9 and TRBJ2-5; D remains ambiguous. The CDR3 sequence is 12 residues long. V was shortened by 3 bases and J by 3 bases, with 5 bases between the two germline ends. Per the germline V gene, CDR1 is SEHNR and CDR2 is FQNEAQ (reference sequence). The CDR3 loop is CASSLAEETQYF. Written as DNA, the CDR3 is TGTGCCAGCAGCTTGGCGGAAGAGACCCAGTACTTC. The whole variable domain, remainder taken from reference TRBV7-9 and TRBJ2-5, is DTGVSQNPRHKITKRGQNVTFRCDPISEHNRLYWYRQTLGQGPEFLTYFQNEAQLEKSRLLSDRFSAERPKGSFSTLEIQRTEQGDSAMYLCASSLAEETQYFGPGTRLLVL.

CDR3 loop: CATSRGTGGNEQYF. CDR3 nucleotides: TGTGCCACCAGCCGGGGGACAGGGGGTAACGAGCAGTACTTC. V usage is TRBV15 and J usage is TRBJ2-7; 11 bases map to TRBD1. Trimming took 5 bases from V and 5 from J; bases not matched to a gene: 5. The germline V gene encodes CDR1 LNHNV and CDR2 YYDKDF (reference sequence). The CDR3 length is 14 residues.

There are a few counts of this clone. This chain connects TRBV5-4 to TRBJ2-1; 9 bases fit TRBD2. The CDR3 totals 16 residues. CDR1 is SGHNT and CDR2 is YYREEE in the germline V gene (reference sequence). The V gene end was trimmed by 4 bases and the J gene end by 4 bases; junction bases not matched to a gene: 9. CDR3 bases: TGTGCCAGCAGCCCCCCGTTGGCGGGAGGGTACAATGAGCAGTTCTTC. It yields the protein CASSPPLAGGYNEQFF. Using reference TRBV5-4 and TRBJ2-1 for the parts outside the CDR3, the full variable domain is ETGVTQSPTHLIKTRGQQVTLRCSSQSGHNTVSWYQQALGQGPQFIFQYYREEENGRGNFPPRFSGLQFPNYSSELNVNALELDDSALYLCASSPPLAGGYNEQFFGPGTRLTVL.

This clone is a singleton in its sample. This chain uses TRBV5-1 with TRBJ2-7; TRBD1 matches 11 bases. V shed 5 bases and J 2 bases; nucleotides not matched to a gene: 9. The CDR3 spans 16 residues. Germline V gene sequence: CDR1 SGHRS, CDR2 YFSETQ. CDR3 DNA: TGCGCCAGCAGTGGGACAGGGGGGTCTATTACCTACGAGCAGTACTTC. The encoded protein is CASSGTGGSITYEQYF.

This clone has just one count. The rearrangement uses TRBV4-1 and TRBJ2-7; TRBD2 matches 7 bases. Germline CDR1 and CDR2: MGHRA and YSYEKL. The CDR3 has 17 amino acids. V dropped 1 base and J dropped 0; count of bases not matched to a gene: 9. CDR3 coding DNA: TGCGCCAGCAGCCAAGCGGATTGGCGGGAGAGCTCCTACGAGCAGTACTTC. Protein sequence: CASSQADWRESSYEQYF.